This T cell receptor beta chain was observed in a study of shared clonotypes between healthy human individuals. Looking at the study overall: Three CD4 naive, three CD4 memory, two CD8 naive and one CD8 memory plate were used per donor.

The naive CD8 population came from CD45RO-negative cells selected for CCR7, without terminally differentiated effector memory CD45RA+ cells. Germline values: CDR1 MNHNY, CDR2 SVGAGI (reference sequence). Trimming shortened V by 8 bases and J by 4 bases, and 15 bases separated the two germline ends. This CDR3 is built from 14 residues. The deep-level immunoSEQ assay was used. TCRdb's copy holds only in-frame clones and misses some; the assay was immunoSEQ multiplex PCR. This sample has roughly 2.1 million clones, with under 95% found just once. A word on this clone: Its antigen is undetermined.

Study-wide findings and caveats: What naive subsets generally showed was a larger estimated richness than memory subsets showed.

The V call is TRBV6-6, the J call TRBJ2-1; D may match TRBD1 or TRBD2 (5 bases each). Input material: naive CD8+ T cells from PBMCs. This TCR was sampled from a man between 18 and 35 years old in good health. Some clones in this sample may be carry-over from other donors' samples. The CDR3: CASLDKEGYNEQFF. The DNA of the CDR3 is TGTGCCAGCCTGGACAAAGAGGGTTACAATGAGCAGTTCTTC.